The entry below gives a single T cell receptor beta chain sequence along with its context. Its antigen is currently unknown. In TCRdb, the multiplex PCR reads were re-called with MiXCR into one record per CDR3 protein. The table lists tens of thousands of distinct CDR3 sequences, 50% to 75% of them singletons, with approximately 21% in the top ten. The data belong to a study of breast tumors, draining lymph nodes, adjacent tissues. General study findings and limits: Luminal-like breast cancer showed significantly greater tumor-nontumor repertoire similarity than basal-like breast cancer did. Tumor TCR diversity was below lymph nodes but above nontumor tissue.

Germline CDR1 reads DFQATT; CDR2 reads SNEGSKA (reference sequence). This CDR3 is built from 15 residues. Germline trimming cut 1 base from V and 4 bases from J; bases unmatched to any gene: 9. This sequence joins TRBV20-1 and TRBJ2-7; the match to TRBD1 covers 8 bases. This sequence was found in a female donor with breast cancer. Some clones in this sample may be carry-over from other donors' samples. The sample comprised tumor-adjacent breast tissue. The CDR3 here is CSARVKDRAFYEQYF. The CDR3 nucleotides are TGCAGTGCTAGAGTCAAGGACAGGGCCTTTTACGAGCAGTACTTC.